The 20 T cell receptor beta chains given below trace back to one sample, sequenced in a study of cytotoxic CD8 clonotypes in ibrutinib-treated CLL. The table came from immunoSEQ multiplex PCR; TCRdb's copy has only in-frame clones and leaves some out. The sample contains around 300,000 clones, 80% of which appear only once. Sequenced material: PBMCs, taken before ibrutinib treatment. These receptors were obtained from a human donor with chronic lymphocytic leukemia.

V gene TRBV25-1 combines with J gene TRBJ1-3, with TRBD1 matching 10 bases. The CDR3 has 15 amino acids. J was trimmed by 7 bases and V by 1 base; bases with no gene match: 4. Germline CDR1 MGHDK, CDR2 SYGVNS. For the CDR3, the DNA is TGTGCCAGCAGTGAATGCCCGGGACAGGGGAACACCATATATTTT. It is translated as CASSECPGQGNTIYF.

The chain has TRBV5-1 and TRBJ2-2; 8 bases are shared with TRBD2. Germline V lookup: CDR1 SGHRS, CDR2 YFSETQ. V lost 4 bases, J lost 0 bases, and 5 bases stayed unmatched. There are 16 residues in the CDR3. CDR3 in amino acids: CASSLPTSANTGELFF. The CDR3 bases are TGCGCCAGCAGCCTACCGACTAGCGCGAACACCGGGGAGCTGTTTTTT. The entire variable domain, with the rest obtained from reference TRBV5-1 and TRBJ2-2, is as follows: KAGVTQTPRYLIKTRGQQVTLSCSPISGHRSVSWYQQTPGQGLQFLFEYFSETQRNKGNFPGRFSGRQFSNSRSEMNVSTLELGDSALYLCASSLPTSANTGELFFGEGSRLTVL.

CDR3 loop: CASSEPGLAGITDTQYF. CDR3 nucleotides: TGTGCCAGCAGCGAACCGGGACTAGCGGGAATAACAGATACGCAGTATTTT. The chain recombines TRBV28 with TRBJ2-3; 13 nucleotides align to TRBD2. Per germline, CDR1 MDHEN and CDR2 SYDVKM. After removal of 6 bases from V and 3 bases from J, the junction contained 9 bases not matched to a gene. There are 17 residues in the CDR3.

CDR3 sequence: CASSPLAGTYNEQFF. CDR3 DNA: TGTGCCAGCAGCCCCCTAGCGGGGACATACAATGAGCAGTTCTTC. The J gene is TRBJ2-1, the V gene TRBV9; 9 nucleotides match TRBD2. This CDR3 comprises 15 residues. Germline CDR1 and CDR2: SGDLS and YYNGEE. Trimming removed 4 bases from V and 4 bases from J; junction bases left unmatched: 6.

The rearrangement joins TRBV9 to TRBJ2-3; 7 positions match TRBD2. From germline, CDR1 is SGDLS and CDR2 YYNGEE. The CDR3 extends over 14 amino acids. With V trimmed by 1 base and J by 3 bases, 2 bases remained unmatched. The CDR3 spells CASSVWGGTDTQYF. The CDR3 bases are TGTGCCAGCAGCGTATGGGGGGGGACAGATACGCAGTATTTT.

The J gene is TRBJ1-5, the V gene TRBV6-6; 7 nucleotides match TRBD1. The J segment lost 4 bases and the V segment lost 4 bases, leaving 1 base of the junction unmatched. Germline loops: CDR1 MNHNY, CDR2 SVGAGI (reference sequence). The CDR3 spans 13 residues. The CDR3 DNA follows: TGTGCCAGCAGTTTGGGACAGAATCAGCCCCAGCATTTT. Translating it yields CASSLGQNQPQHF.

The genes are TRBV19 and TRBJ1-1, with D tentatively TRBD1 (5 bases). V lost 3 bases and J lost 1, with 18 bases in between. The CDR3 loop spans 17 amino acids. The germline V gene has CDR1 LNHDA and CDR2 SQIVND (reference sequence). CDR3 sequence: CASSIRGSKGANTEAFF. The CDR3 DNA is TGTGCCAGTAGTATTAGGGGCAGCAAGGGTGCGAACACTGAAGCTTTCTTT.

This clone was recorded once. The chain joins TRBV5-1 to TRBJ1-1; D might be TRBD1 (5 bases). The CDR3 contains 15 residues. The germline gives CDR1 SGHRS, CDR2 YFSETQ. V lost 4 bases to trimming and J lost 4 bases, with 17 bases between them. This chain's CDR3 is CASSTPERGSTEAFF. For the CDR3, the DNA is TGCGCCAGCAGCACCCCTGAGCGGGGGAGCACTGAAGCTTTCTTT.

The rearrangement links TRBV5-1 to TRBJ2-5, with 10 positions matching TRBD1. V shed 4 bases, J shed 1 base, and the junction held 7 bases outside the gene matches. This CDR3 is built from 16 residues. CDR1 and CDR2 (germline): SGHRS, YFSETQ. CDR3 in DNA: TGCGCCAGCAGCATAGGGACAGGGGCGATCCAAGAGACCCAGTACTTC. Its protein product is CASSIGTGAIQETQYF.

This clone was counted a single time. The chain combines TRBV5-3 with TRBJ2-7; D call uncertain. TRBV5-3 is an open reading frame, and its role is uncertain. The CDR3 contains 14 residues. With 0 bases removed from V and 6 bases from J, the gap between germline ends came to 13 bases. The CDR3 DNA follows: TGTGCCAGAAGCTTGGTTCTAATAAGACCCGAGCAGTACTTC. This gives the protein CARSLVLIRPEQYF.

This rearrangement joins TRBV5-1 to TRBJ1-4; possible D gene TRBD1, 6 bases. V lost 0 bases to trimming and J lost 7 bases, with 10 bases between them. This CDR3 spans 14 amino acids. Looked up from germline, CDR1 is SGHRS and CDR2 is YFSETQ. The CDR3 DNA sequence: TGCGCCAGCAGCTTGGCCAGGGGCGGTGAAAAACTGTTTTTT. It is translated as CASSLARGGEKLFF.

The chain has TRBV10-3 and TRBJ2-7; 9 bases map to TRBD1. This CDR3 is 17 amino acids long. Germline lookup yields CDR1 ENHRY and CDR2 SYGVKD. V lost 6 bases to trimming and J lost 5 bases; unmatched junction nucleotides: 17. CDR3 in DNA: TGTGCCATCAGCGGGCCGAGAGCCGGGACAGGGTACCACGAGCAGTACTTC. It is translated as CAISGPRAGTGYHEQYF.

The chain employs TRBV9 and TRBJ2-2, with unresolved D. The CDR3 covers 14 residues. Trimming removed 0 bases from V and 3 bases from J, with 6 bases in between. Germline assignment: CDR1 SGDLS and CDR2 YYNGEE. The CDR3 region is CASSVAGDTGELFF. Written as DNA, the CDR3 is TGTGCCAGCAGCGTAGCTGGGGACACCGGGGAGCTGTTTTTT.

V is TRBV29-1 and J is TRBJ1-2; D remains ambiguous. V lost 4 bases and J lost 2, with 8 bases in between. Germline V gene data show CDR1 as SQVTM and CDR2 as ANQGSEA. The CDR3 covers 12 residues. CDR3 in amino acids: CSVVIINYGYTF. The CDR3 DNA follows: TGCAGCGTTGTTATCATAAACTATGGCTACACCTTC.

The chain joins TRBV7-9 to TRBJ2-1; D gene unclear. CDR1 is SEHNR, CDR2 FQNEAQ, per germline (reference sequence). V was shortened by 3 bases and J by 4 bases, with 4 bases between the two germline ends. The CDR3 runs 12 residues. The CDR3 bases are TGTGCCAGCAGCTTCGGGTACAATGAGCAGTTCTTC. As protein: CASSFGYNEQFF.

CDR3 protein: CASSSASGRDIQYF. CDR3 nucleotide sequence: TGTGCCAGCAGTAGCGCTAGCGGGAGAGACATTCAGTACTTC. The genes are TRBV2 and TRBJ2-4; 10 positions match TRBD2. CDR3 length equals 14 residues. With 5 bases clipped from V and 8 bases from J, the junction kept 6 bases outside the gene matches. Germline V gene sequence: CDR1 SNHLY, CDR2 FYNNEI.

This chain joins TRBV7-9 and TRBJ2-3; 7 bases map to TRBD2. Trimming cost V 7 bases and J 6 bases; bases outside gene matches: 10. Germline CDR1 and CDR2: SEHNR and FQNEAQ (reference sequence). The CDR3 contains 14 residues. The CDR3 DNA is TGTGCCAGCATTAGAGCGGGGCAAACCGATACGCAGTATTTT. Translation: CASIRAGQTDTQYF.

This sequence joins TRBV5-5 and TRBJ2-7, with 7 bases identical to TRBD1. The CDR3 totals 15 residues. Germline trimming cut 4 bases from V and 2 bases from J; bases unmatched to any gene: 9. The V gene's germline CDR1 is SGHKS and CDR2 YYEKEE (reference sequence). The CDR3 protein is CASSMTGTVAYEQYF. In DNA, the CDR3 is TGTGCCAGCAGCATGACCGGGACAGTTGCCTACGAGCAGTACTTC.

This chain uses TRBV19 with TRBJ2-3, with 11 bases matching TRBD2. The CDR3 loop spans 16 amino acids. J was trimmed by 0 bases and V by 3 bases; bases with no gene match: 2. CDR1 is LNHDA, CDR2 SQIVND, per germline (reference sequence). CDR3 residues: CASSMGLAVSTDTQYF. The CDR3 DNA is TGTGCCAGTAGTATGGGACTAGCGGTAAGCACAGATACGCAGTATTTT. The full variable domain, rest sourced from reference TRBV19 and TRBJ2-3, is DGGITQSPKYLFRKEGQNVTLSCEQNLNHDAMYWYRQDPGQGLRLIYYSQIVNDFQKGDIAEGYSVSREKKESFPLTVTSAQKNPTAFYLCASSMGLAVSTDTQYFGPGTRLTVL.

A single count supports this clone. This chain links TRBV14 with TRBJ2-3; perhaps TRBD1 as D (5 bases). The germline V gene encodes CDR1 SGHDN and CDR2 FVKESK. CDR3 length: 14 amino acids. V gave up 6 bases and J gave up 0 bases, with 10 bases separating them. DNA of the CDR3: TGTGCCAGCAGTTGGGGCTTCAGCACAGATACGCAGTATTTT. Encoded protein: CASSWGFSTDTQYF.